This T cell receptor beta chain appears in the sequencing data of a study of quantifying T cell responses using KT2 cells. Study at large: TCR alpha and beta constant-region primers primed reverse transcription of RNA. Estimated efficiency of the T4 ligation step was above 9.5% under optimum conditions.

Germline V lookup: CDR1 SGHTS, CDR2 YDEGEE. The CDR3 extends over 20 amino acids. V dropped 0 bases and J dropped 4; count of bases not matched to a gene: 11. Unfractionated PBMC were spiked with known numbers of KT2 clone cells. Fixed numbers of PBMC received varying amounts of KT2 cells. An oligo carrying a UMI was ligated to the cDNA 3' end. The first PCR ran 4 to 5 cycles with an equimolar RC1.1 and RC1.2 beta primer mix. TCRdb redid the calling of the UMI-ligation and nested PCR reads with MiXCR, one entry per CDR3 protein. Altogether over 40,000 distinct CDR3 sequences are present, under 14% being singletons, with the ten largest covering 8.5% to 12%.

Sequences were obtained from PBMCs spiked with cells of the T cell clone KT2. V and J are TRBV5-8 and TRBJ2-2; 14 nucleotides line up with TRBD2. This clonotype was obtained from a human donor. The CDR3 spells CASSLEGTSGSFAFTGELFF. Here the CDR3 DNA reads TGTGCCAGCAGCTTGGAGGGGACTAGCGGGAGTTTTGCGTTCACCGGGGAGCTGTTTTTT.